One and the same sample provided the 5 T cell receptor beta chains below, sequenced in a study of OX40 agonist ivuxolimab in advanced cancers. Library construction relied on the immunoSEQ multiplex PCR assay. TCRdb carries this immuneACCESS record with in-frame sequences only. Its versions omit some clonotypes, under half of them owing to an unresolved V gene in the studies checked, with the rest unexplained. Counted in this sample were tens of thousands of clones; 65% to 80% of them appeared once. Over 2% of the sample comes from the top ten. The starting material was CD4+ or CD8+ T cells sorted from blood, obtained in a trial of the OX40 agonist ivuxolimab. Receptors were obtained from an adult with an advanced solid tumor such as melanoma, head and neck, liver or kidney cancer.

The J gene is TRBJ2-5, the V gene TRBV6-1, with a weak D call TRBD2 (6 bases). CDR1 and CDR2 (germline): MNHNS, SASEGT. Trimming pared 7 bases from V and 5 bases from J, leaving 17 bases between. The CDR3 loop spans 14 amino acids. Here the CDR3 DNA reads TGTGCCAGCACCTTGACCCCAGGGAGGGAGACCCAGTACTTC. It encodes CASTLTPGRETQYF.

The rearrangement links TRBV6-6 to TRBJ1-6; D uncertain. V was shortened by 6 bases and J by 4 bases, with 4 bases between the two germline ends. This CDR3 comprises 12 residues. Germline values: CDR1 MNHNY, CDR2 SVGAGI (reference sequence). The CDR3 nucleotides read TGTGCCAGCAGGGAGTATAATTCACCCCTCCACTTT. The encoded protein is CASREYNSPLHF.

CDR3 sequence reads: CASSSGQGYGYTF. CDR3 nucleotides: TGCGCCAGCAGCAGCGGACAGGGCTATGGCTACACCTTC. The V and J genes are TRBV5-1 and TRBJ1-2, with TRBD1 matching 8 bases. The germline V gene encodes CDR1 SGHRS and CDR2 YFSETQ. This CDR3 comprises 13 residues. V trimming: 4 bases; J trimming: 4 bases; junction bases outside the gene matches: 3.

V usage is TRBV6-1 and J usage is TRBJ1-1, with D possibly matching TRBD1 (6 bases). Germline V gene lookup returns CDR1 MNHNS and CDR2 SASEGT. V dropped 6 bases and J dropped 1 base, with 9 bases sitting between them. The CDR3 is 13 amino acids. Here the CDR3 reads CASRLQGNTEAFF. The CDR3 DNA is TGTGCCAGCAGACTACAGGGGAACACTGAAGCTTTCTTT.

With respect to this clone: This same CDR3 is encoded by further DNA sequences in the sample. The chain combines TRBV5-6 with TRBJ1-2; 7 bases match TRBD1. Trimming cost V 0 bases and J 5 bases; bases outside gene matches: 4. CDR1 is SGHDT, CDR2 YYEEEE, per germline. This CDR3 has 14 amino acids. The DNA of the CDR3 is TGTGCCAGCAGCTTGGACAGGGGCGGGTATGGCTACACCTTC. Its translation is CASSLDRGGYGYTF.